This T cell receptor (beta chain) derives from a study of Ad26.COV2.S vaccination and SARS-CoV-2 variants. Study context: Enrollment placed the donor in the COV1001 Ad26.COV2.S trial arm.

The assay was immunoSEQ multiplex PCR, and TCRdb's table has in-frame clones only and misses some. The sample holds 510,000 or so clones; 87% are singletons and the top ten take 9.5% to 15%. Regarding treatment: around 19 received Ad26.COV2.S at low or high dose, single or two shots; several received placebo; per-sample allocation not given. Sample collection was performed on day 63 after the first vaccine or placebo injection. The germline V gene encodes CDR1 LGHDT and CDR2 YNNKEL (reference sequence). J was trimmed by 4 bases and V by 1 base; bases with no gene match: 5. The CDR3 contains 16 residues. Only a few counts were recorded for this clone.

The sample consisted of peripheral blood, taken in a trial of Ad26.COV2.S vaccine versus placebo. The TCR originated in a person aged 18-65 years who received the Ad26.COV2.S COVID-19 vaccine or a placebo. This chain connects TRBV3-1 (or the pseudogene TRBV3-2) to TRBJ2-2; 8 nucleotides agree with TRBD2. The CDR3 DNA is TGTGCCAGCAGCCAAGCGGGGCTAGCGGGCACCGGGGAGCTGTTTTTT. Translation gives CASSQAGLAGTGELFF.